This passage covers 9 T cell receptor beta chains from one sample sequenced in a study of shared clonotypes between healthy human individuals. The table came from immunoSEQ multiplex PCR; TCRdb's copy has only in-frame clones and leaves some out. The sample contains about half a million clones, roughly 80% of which appear only once. Sequencing used PBMCs. These receptors originate from a woman between 40 and 55 years old in good health. Some clones in this sample may be carry-over from other donors' samples.

This clone was detected many times. At the DNA level, this CDR3 is encoded by other sequences in the same sample as well. The rearrangement links TRBV2 to TRBJ2-1; weak D call: TRBD2 (6 bases). This CDR3 spans 15 amino acids. CDR1 SNHLY and CDR2 FYNNEI come from the germline V gene. Trimming pared 7 bases from V and 6 bases from J, leaving 19 bases between. The CDR3 reads CASIDPSSGRNEQFF. The CDR3 DNA follows: TGTGCCAGCATCGACCCATCCAGCGGGCGCAATGAGCAGTTCTTC.

The sample holds many counts of this clone. The CDR3, as DNA: TGCGCCAGCAGTCGGGGGACATCGAAGGGACGGCAGTACTTC. Amino acid sequence: CASSRGTSKGRQYF. The chain combines TRBV23-1 with TRBJ2-7; D possibly corresponds to TRBD1 (6 bases). TRBV23-1 is classed as an ORF, of uncertain function. This CDR3 has 14 amino acids. V was pared by 4 bases and J by 9 bases, with 19 bases between.

The chain recombines TRBV27 with TRBJ1-5, with a tentative D call TRBD1 (5 bases). Trimming took 2 bases from V and 8 from J, leaving 13 bases between them. Germline V gives CDR1 MNHEY, CDR2 SMNVEV (reference sequence). This CDR3 is 14 amino acids long. As DNA, the CDR3 is TGTGCCAGCAGTTTAAATCAGGGACGGAAGCCCCAGCATTTT. Translation: CASSLNQGRKPQHF.

This clone showed up just a few times. The V gene is TRBV10-2, the J gene TRBJ2-7; TRBD2 agrees at 10 bases. Germline V gene data show CDR1 as WSHSY and CDR2 as SAAADI. The CDR3 sequence is 14 residues long. J was trimmed by 3 bases and V by 5 bases; bases with no gene match: 4. CDR3 nucleotide sequence: TGCGCCAGCAGTCTGACTAGCGGGCTCTACGAGCAGTACTTC. Protein sequence: CASSLTSGLYEQYF.

This clone has just a few counts. The rearrangement links TRBV18 to TRBJ2-7, with 7 nucleotides matching TRBD2. The CDR3 loop spans 14 amino acids. Germline lookup yields CDR1 KGHSH and CDR2 LQKENI. The V and J ends lost 1 base and 7 bases, in that order; junction bases with no gene match: 7. DNA for the CDR3: TGTGCCAGCTCACCACTGGGAGGGCCGGGGGAGCAGTACTTC. This gives the protein CASSPLGGPGEQYF.

V gene TRBV6-9 combines with J gene TRBJ1-5; D gene ambiguous. Trimming removed 5 bases at V and 1 base at J, with 15 bases between. CDR3 length: 16 amino acids. Germline CDR1 MNHGY, CDR2 SVAAGI. CDR3 in amino acids: CASSLGLFPSNQPQHF. The CDR3 DNA sequence: TGTGCCAGCAGTCTAGGACTTTTCCCAAGCAATCAGCCCCAGCATTTT.

The chain uses TRBV10-3 and TRBJ2-1; 14 bases agree with TRBD2. CDR3 length equals 15 residues. The trim removed 8 bases at V and 5 bases at J, leaving 5 bases unmatched. The germline CDR1 and CDR2 sequences are ENHRY and SYGVKD. CDR3 region: CAIGTSGSRDNEQFF. CDR3 bases: TGTGCCATCGGGACTAGCGGGAGTAGGGACAATGAGCAGTTCTTC.

In this sample, this clone turned up many times. The chain carries TRBV7-9 and TRBJ2-3; D gene uncertain. Germline CDR1 SEHNR, CDR2 FQNEAQ (reference sequence). This CDR3 contains 17 residues. Trimming removed 5 bases from V and 1 base from J, with 19 bases in between. The CDR3 DNA sequence: TGTGCCAGCAGCGCCGTGATGCTGCCGTGGGGCACAGATACGCAGTATTTT. Amino acids: CASSAVMLPWGTDTQYF.

The rearrangement links TRBV7-9 to TRBJ2-2; unclear D gene. CDR1 SEHNR and CDR2 FQNEAQ come from the germline V gene (reference sequence). The CDR3 length is 14 residues. V lost 0 bases and J lost 8, with 10 bases in between. The CDR3 DNA reads TGTGCCAGCAGCTTAGCCTCGTTGGGAGGGGAGCTGTTTTTT. It encodes CASSLASLGGELFF.